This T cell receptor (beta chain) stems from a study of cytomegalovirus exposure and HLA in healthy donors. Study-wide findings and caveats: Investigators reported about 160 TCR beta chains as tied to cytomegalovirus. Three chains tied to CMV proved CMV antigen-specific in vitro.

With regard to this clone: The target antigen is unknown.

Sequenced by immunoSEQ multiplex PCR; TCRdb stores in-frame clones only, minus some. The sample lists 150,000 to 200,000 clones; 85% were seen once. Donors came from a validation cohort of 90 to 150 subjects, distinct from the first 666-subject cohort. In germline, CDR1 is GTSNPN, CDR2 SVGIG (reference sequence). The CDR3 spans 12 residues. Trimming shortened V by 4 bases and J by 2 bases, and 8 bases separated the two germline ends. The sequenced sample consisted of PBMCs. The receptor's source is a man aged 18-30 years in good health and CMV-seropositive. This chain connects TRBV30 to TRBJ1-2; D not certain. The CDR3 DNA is TGTGCCTGGACAGATATGAACTATGGCTACACCTTC. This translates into CAWTDMNYGYTF.